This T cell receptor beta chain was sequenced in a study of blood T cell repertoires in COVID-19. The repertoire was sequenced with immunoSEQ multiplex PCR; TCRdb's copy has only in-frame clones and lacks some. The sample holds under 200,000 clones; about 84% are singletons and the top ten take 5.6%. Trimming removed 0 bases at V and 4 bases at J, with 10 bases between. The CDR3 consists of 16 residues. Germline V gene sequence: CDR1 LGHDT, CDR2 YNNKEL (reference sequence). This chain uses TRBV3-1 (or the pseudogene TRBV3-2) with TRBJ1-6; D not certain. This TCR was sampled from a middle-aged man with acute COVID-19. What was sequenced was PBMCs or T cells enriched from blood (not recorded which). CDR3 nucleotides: TGTGCCAGCAGCCAAGAAGGTCCGGGATATAATTCACCCCTCCACTTT. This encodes CASSQEGPGYNSPLHF.